This TCR beta chain was documented in a study of blood T cell repertoires in COVID-19. Study overall: The study drew acute and convalescent COVID-19 samples from the United States, Italy and Spain. The cDNA or gDNA used as material had been derived from T cells, B-cell-depleted T cells, or PBMCs.

With regard to this clone: The sample carries other DNA sequences with the same CDR3.

Original processing methods: Reference gene primer amplification yielded estimated nucleated cell counts. The table came from immunoSEQ multiplex PCR; TCRdb's copy has only in-frame clones and leaves some out. That table gives V, J and clone size, and the DNA gave D and trimming. The profile shows about 160,000 clones, approximately 91% of them singletons. The CDR3 is 15 amino acids. V lost 6 bases and J lost 0; bases outside the gene matches: 7. Per the germline V gene, CDR1 is MNHEY and CDR2 is SVGAGI. The chain is built from TRBV6-5 and TRBJ2-7; 8 bases fit TRBD1. This TCR was sampled from a man aged 18 to 29 with acute or convalescent COVID-19. Sequencing used peripheral blood. CDR3 in DNA: TGTGCCAGCAGACGCACAGGGGGAAGCTCCTACGAGCAGTACTTC. Its protein product is CASRRTGGSSYEQYF.